A selection of T cell receptor beta chains follows, all from one sample in a study of shared clonotypes between healthy human individuals. Method: immunoSEQ multiplex PCR; TCRdb's copy keeps in-frame clones and lacks some. The sample holds about 2.2 million clones, 90% to 95% seen once. Material for sequencing was naive CD8+ T cells from PBMCs. Receptor source: a man between 18 and 35 years old in good health. Some clones in this sample may be carry-over from other donors' samples. CDR3s include the opening cysteine and the closing phenylalanine or tryptophan. A D gene is named only where the DNA matches it firmly. The size of a clone is reported for some rows only, either as once, few or many, or as a class for expanded clones.

clone_size	v_call	j_call	d_call	cdr3_aa	cdr3_nt
-	TRBV7-9	TRBJ2-2	-	CASSLFRGRTNTGELFF	TGTGCCAGCAGCTTATTTAGGGGACGGACGAACACCGGGGAGCTGTTTTTT
-	TRBV27	TRBJ2-3	-	CASQTSTDTQYF	TGTGCCAGCCAGACTAGCACAGATACGCAGTATTTT
few	TRBV28	TRBJ1-2	TRBD1	CASSSRDRGYYGYTF	TGTGCCAGCAGTTCCCGGGACAGGGGGTACTATGGCTACACCTTC
-	TRBV28	TRBJ1-2	-	CASKRPRAGVMYGYTF	TGTGCCAGCAAAAGGCCACGGGCCGGGGTCATGTATGGCTACACCTTC
-	TRBV28	TRBJ1-3	-	CASRDGGRETYPGNTIYF	TGTGCCAGCAGGGACGGAGGACGGGAGACATATCCGGGAAACACCATATATTTT
-	TRBV29-1	TRBJ1-1	-	CSVEGSDRRAEAFF	TGCAGCGTTGAAGGGAGCGACAGACGTGCAGAAGCTTTCTTT
-	TRBV28	TRBJ2-7	TRBD2	CASKLAGGDEQYF	TGTGCCAGCAAGTTAGCGGGAGGGGACGAGCAGTACTTC
-	TRBV4-1	TRBJ2-1	-	CASTPLSDSTLDEQFF	TGCGCCAGCACCCCCCTATCGGACAGTACTCTGGATGAGCAGTTCTTC
once	TRBV7-9	TRBJ1-2	-	CASSQEGSRF	TGTGCCAGCAGCCAAGAAGGTAGTCGCTTC
-	TRBV11-2	TRBJ2-7	-	CASSYTGTFDLYEQYF	TGTGCCAGCAGTTATACCGGGACGTTTGACCTCTACGAGCAGTACTTC
-	TRBV6-1	TRBJ1-5	-	CASSEGRSANQPQHF	TGTGCCAGCAGTGAAGGACGGTCCGCGAATCAGCCCCAGCATTTT
-	TRBV13	TRBJ2-7	-	CASSLGESAAYEQYF	TGTGCCAGCAGCCTGGGGGAGTCGGCTGCCTACGAGCAGTACTTC
-	TRBV7-9	TRBJ1-1	-	CASSSTLNTEAFF	TGTGCCAGCAGCTCAACGCTGAACACTGAAGCTTTCTTT
-	TRBV7-9	TRBJ1-4	-	CASSFLSVGFNEKLFF	TGTGCCAGCAGCTTTTTGTCGGTCGGGTTTAATGAAAAACTGTTTTTT
-	TRBV19	TRBJ1-4	-	CASSWGEGANEKLFF	TGTGCCAGTAGTTGGGGAGAAGGGGCTAATGAAAAACTGTTTTTT
-	TRBV11-1	TRBJ1-1	-	CASSPPPGGNTEAFF	TGTGCCAGCAGCCCACCCCCAGGCGGAAACACTGAAGCTTTCTTT
-	TRBV7-9	TRBJ2-1	TRBD2	CASSSGSGTSYNEQFF	TGTGCCAGCAGCTCCGGAAGCGGGACCTCCTACAATGAGCAGTTCTTC
-	TRBV7-8	TRBJ2-2	-	CASSSRGRGVPGELFF	TGTGCCAGCAGCTCACGGGGCAGGGGGGTTCCCGGGGAGCTGTTTTTT
-	TRBV14	TRBJ2-7	TRBD1	CASSQVQGRNEQYF	TGTGCCAGCAGCCAAGTACAGGGGAGAAACGAGCAGTACTTC
-	TRBV7-9	TRBJ2-7	TRBD1	CASSLTGQGDKSYEQYF	TGTGCCAGCAGCTTAACGGGACAGGGCGATAAGTCCTACGAGCAGTACTTC
-	TRBV9	TRBJ2-1	-	CASSPGLTYNEQFF	TGTGCCAGCAGCCCAGGACTTACCTACAATGAGCAGTTCTTC
-	TRBV29-1	TRBJ2-1	TRBD2	CSVIPSGIYNEQFF	TGCAGCGTCATCCCTAGCGGGATTTACAATGAGCAGTTCTTC
once	TRBV29-1	TRBJ2-1	TRBD2	CSVTGLATLSSYNEQFF	TGCAGCGTCACGGGACTAGCGACTCTTAGCTCCTACAATGAGCAGTTCTTC
-	TRBV28	TRBJ1-4	-	CASSLWASNEKLFF	TGTGCCAGCAGTTTGTGGGCGTCTAATGAAAAACTGTTTTTT
-	TRBV29-1	TRBJ1-1	TRBD1	CSVEVRTGGTEAFF	TGCAGCGTTGAAGTGCGGACAGGGGGGACTGAAGCTTTCTTT
-	TRBV6-1	TRBJ2-7	-	CASSSTDSYEQYF	TGTGCCAGCAGTTCGACGGACTCCTACGAGCAGTACTTC
-	TRBV9	TRBJ1-4	-	CASSSRSSKPQRDEKLFF	TGTGCCAGCAGCTCCCGTTCTAGTAAGCCTCAGAGAGATGAAAAACTGTTTTTT
-	TRBV28	TRBJ1-5	-	CASSLRYNQPQHF	TGTGCCAGCAGTTTAAGATACAATCAGCCCCAGCATTTT
-	TRBV7-9	TRBJ2-2	TRBD1	CASSSRQGATGELFF	TGTGCCAGCAGCTCCCGACAGGGGGCAACCGGGGAGCTGTTTTTT
-	TRBV5-1	TRBJ2-7	-	CASSLGTVSYEQYF	TGCGCCAGCAGCTTGGGGACAGTCTCCTACGAGCAGTACTTC
few	TRBV13	TRBJ2-1	TRBD1	CASSSGQPGAQFF	TGTGCCAGCAGCTCGGGACAGCCCGGGGCGCAGTTCTTC
-	TRBV27	TRBJ2-5	-	CASSLWDQETQYF	TGTGCCAGCAGTTTATGGGACCAAGAGACCCAGTACTTC
-	TRBV6-5	TRBJ2-7	-	CASSYSDSYEQYF	TGTGCCAGCAGTTACTCAGACTCCTACGAGCAGTACTTC
-	TRBV11-1	TRBJ2-6	-	CASSLEDSGANVLTF	TGTGCCAGCAGCTTAGAGGACTCTGGGGCCAACGTCCTGACTTTC
-	TRBV5-1	TRBJ1-1	-	CASSLSPGWTEAFF	TGCGCCAGCAGCTTATCACCTGGGTGGACTGAAGCTTTCTTT
-	TRBV28	TRBJ2-7	-	CASSPLPTGHEQYF	TGTGCCAGCAGTCCACTACCAACAGGGCACGAGCAGTACTTC
-	TRBV19	TRBJ1-2	-	CASSHAGQDYGYTF	TGTGCCAGTAGTCACGCTGGGCAGGATTATGGCTACACCTTC
once	TRBV27	TRBJ2-5	-	CASSLGGTEETQYF	TGTGCCAGCAGTTTAGGTGGAACGGAAGAGACCCAGTACTTC
once	TRBV9	TRBJ1-1	TRBD1	CASSVEGAPPSNTEAFF	TGTGCCAGCAGCGTAGAGGGGGCCCCTCCCTCTAACACTGAAGCTTTCTTT
-	TRBV6-1	TRBJ2-7	-	CASSDPAGSRYEQYF	TGTGCCAGCAGTGATCCAGCCGGGAGCAGGTACGAGCAGTACTTC
-	TRBV28	TRBJ1-1	-	CASSSTANTEAFF	TGTGCCAGCAGTTCGACAGCGAACACTGAAGCTTTCTTT
-	TRBV7-9	TRBJ1-5	-	CASSLVYDQPQHF	TGTGCCAGCAGCTTAGTTTACGATCAGCCCCAGCATTTT
-	TRBV15	TRBJ2-7	-	CATSRGGEDHEQYF	TGTGCCACCAGCAGAGGGGGGGAGGACCACGAGCAGTACTTC
-	TRBV27	TRBJ1-2	TRBD1	CASSYGTGYGYTF	TGTGCCAGCAGTTACGGGACAGGGTATGGCTACACCTTC
-	TRBV27	TRBJ2-1	TRBD1	CASSLTGDTYNEQFF	TGTGCCAGCAGTTTAACAGGGGACACCTACAATGAGCAGTTCTTC
-	TRBV12-5	TRBJ2-7	-	CASMGSGDEQYF	TGTGCTAGTATGGGTTCTGGAGACGAGCAGTACTTC
-	TRBV9	TRBJ2-3	-	CASSPQGISTDTQYF	TGTGCCAGCAGCCCACAGGGAATATCAACAGATACGCAGTATTTT
-	TRBV30	TRBJ2-1	-	CAWSPSGEQFF	TGTGCCTGGAGTCCTTCTGGTGAGCAGTTCTTC
-	TRBV7-9	TRBJ2-7	-	CASSLAHPPTEYEQYF	TGTGCCAGCAGCTTAGCCCACCCCCCGACTGAATACGAGCAGTACTTC
once	TRBV5-1	TRBJ2-3	TRBD2	CASSLMASGTSTDTQYF	TGCGCCAGCAGCTTGATGGCTAGCGGGACTAGCACAGATACGCAGTATTTT
once	TRBV9	TRBJ1-5	-	CASSVFGTVNQPQHF	TGTGCCAGCAGCGTATTTGGCACCGTCAATCAGCCCCAGCATTTT
-	TRBV29-1	TRBJ2-3	-	CSVVPSLTTDTQYF	TGCAGCGTTGTCCCCTCTCTCACCACAGATACGCAGTATTTT
-	TRBV9	TRBJ1-2	-	CASSVAGAGYGYTF	TGTGCCAGCAGCGTAGCGGGGGCGGGATATGGCTACACCTTC